This note documents a single T cell receptor (beta chain) sequence. V lost 5 bases, J lost 3 bases, and 7 bases lay in between. The CDR3 contains 13 residues. From germline, CDR1 is ENHRY and CDR2 SYGVKD. Some clones are missing from TCRdb's copy, which holds only in-frame ones; the method was immunoSEQ multiplex PCR. The table records roughly 180,000 clones, roughly 94% of them present only once. These data come from a study of blood T cell repertoires in COVID-19. The gene calls are TRBV10-3 and TRBJ2-2; no reliable D call. The sequence was collected from a man aged 25 to 40 with COVID-19, enrolled during active disease. Input material: peripheral blood. CDR3 DNA: TGTGCCATCAGTCGACGGGACACCGGGGAGCTGTTTTTT. Translating gives CAISRRDTGELFF.